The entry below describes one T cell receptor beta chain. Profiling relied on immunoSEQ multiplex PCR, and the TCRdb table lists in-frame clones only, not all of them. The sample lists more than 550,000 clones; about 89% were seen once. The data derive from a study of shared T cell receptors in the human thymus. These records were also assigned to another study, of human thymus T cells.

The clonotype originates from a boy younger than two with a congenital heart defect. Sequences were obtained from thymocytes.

The CDR3 sequence is CASSLAGGGPDTQYF. CDR3 in DNA: TGTGCCAGTAGCCTTGCGGGCGGGGGGCCTGATACGCAGTATTTT. V usage is TRBV19 and J usage is TRBJ2-3, with 8 bases fitting TRBD2. V lost 6 bases and J lost 6; bases outside the gene matches: 11. The CDR3 is made up of 15 amino acids. Germline-derived CDR1 and CDR2 are LNHDA and SQIVND (reference sequence). The whole variable domain, remainder taken from reference TRBV19 and TRBJ2-3, is DGGITQSPKYLFRKEGQNVTLSCEQNLNHDAMYWYRQDPGQGLRLIYYSQIVNDFQKGDIAEGYSVSREKKESFPLTVTSAQKNPTAFYLCASSLAGGGPDTQYFGPGTRLTVL.